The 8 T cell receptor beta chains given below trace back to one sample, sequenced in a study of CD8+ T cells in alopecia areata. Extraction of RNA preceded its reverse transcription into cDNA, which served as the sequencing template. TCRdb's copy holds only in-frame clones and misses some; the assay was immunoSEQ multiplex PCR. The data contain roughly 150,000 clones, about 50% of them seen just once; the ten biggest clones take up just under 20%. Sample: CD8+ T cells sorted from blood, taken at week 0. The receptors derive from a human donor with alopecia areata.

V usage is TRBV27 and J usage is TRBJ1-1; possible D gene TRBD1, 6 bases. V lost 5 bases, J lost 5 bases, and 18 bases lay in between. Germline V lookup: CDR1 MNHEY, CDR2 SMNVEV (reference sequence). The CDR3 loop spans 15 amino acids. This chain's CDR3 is CASSEQGGLRTEAFF. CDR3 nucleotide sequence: TGTGCCAGCAGTGAACAGGGAGGGCTTAGGACTGAAGCTTTCTTT.

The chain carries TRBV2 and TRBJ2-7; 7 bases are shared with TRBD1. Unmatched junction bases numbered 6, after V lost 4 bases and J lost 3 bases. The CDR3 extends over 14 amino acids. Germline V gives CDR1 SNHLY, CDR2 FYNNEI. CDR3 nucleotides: TGTGCCAGCAGTGTTGCGGCAGGGGGCTACGAGCAGTACTTC. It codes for CASSVAAGGYEQYF.

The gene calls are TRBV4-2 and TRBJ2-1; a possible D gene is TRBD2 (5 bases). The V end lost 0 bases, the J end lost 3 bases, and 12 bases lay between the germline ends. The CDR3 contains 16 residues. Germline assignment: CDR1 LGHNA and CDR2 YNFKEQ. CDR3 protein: CASSQEGREIYNEQFF. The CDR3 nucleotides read TGTGCCAGCAGCCAAGAAGGCCGGGAAATCTACAATGAGCAGTTCTTC.

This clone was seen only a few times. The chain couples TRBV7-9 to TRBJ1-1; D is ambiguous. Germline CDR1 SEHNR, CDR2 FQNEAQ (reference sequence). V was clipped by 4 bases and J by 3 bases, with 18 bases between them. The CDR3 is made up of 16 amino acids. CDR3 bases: TGTGCCAGCAGCTGCGCCCAAGGCCCGGAGGACACTGAAGCTTTCTTT. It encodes CASSCAQGPEDTEAFF.

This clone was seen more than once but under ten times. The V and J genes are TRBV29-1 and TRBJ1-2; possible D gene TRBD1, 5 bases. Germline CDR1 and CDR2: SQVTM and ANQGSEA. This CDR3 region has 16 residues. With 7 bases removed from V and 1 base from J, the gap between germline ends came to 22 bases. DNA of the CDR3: TGCAGCGCGAACATAAACCGGGACGGATATAACTATGGCTACACCTTC. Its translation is CSANINRDGYNYGYTF.

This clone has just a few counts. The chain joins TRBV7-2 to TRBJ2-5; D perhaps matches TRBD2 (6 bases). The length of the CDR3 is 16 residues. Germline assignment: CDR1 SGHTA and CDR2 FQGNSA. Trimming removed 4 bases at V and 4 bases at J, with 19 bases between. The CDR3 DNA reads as TGTGCCAGCAGCTCGTCGGGGGTTGGCCGGACAGAGACCCAGTACTTC. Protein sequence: CASSSSGVGRTETQYF.

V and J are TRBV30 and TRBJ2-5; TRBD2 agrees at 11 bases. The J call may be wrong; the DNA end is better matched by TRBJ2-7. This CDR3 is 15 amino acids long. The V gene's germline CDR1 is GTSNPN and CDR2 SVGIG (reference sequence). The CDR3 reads CAWSFTSGGVYEQYF. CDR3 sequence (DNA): TGTGCCTGGAGTTTCACTAGCGGGGGAGTCTACGAGCAGTACTTC.

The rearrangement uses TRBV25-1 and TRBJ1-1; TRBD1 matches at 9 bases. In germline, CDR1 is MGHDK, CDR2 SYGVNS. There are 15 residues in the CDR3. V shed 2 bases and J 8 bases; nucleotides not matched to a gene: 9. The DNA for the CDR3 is TGTGCCAGCAGTGAACGGGACAGGGCATCGAGCGAAGCTTTCTTT. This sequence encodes CASSERDRASSEAFF.